The clone carrying this T cell receptor beta chain was counted only a few times. The CDR3 covers 15 residues. Sequenced by immunoSEQ multiplex PCR; TCRdb stores in-frame clones only, minus some. The sample yields hundreds of thousands of clones, around 88% seen once. The data derive from a study of blood T cell repertoires in COVID-19. Grouping used clinical history reported by participants in a survey and questionnaire. Sequencing was done on a sample of PBMCs or T cells enriched from blood (not recorded which). The clonotype comes from a woman in her thirties or forties with acute COVID-19. This chain joins TRBV21-1 and TRBJ1-4; the table's D call TRBD1 went unverified against the DNA. TRBV21-1 is noted as a pseudogene. CDR3 coding DNA: TGTGCCAGCACCTTCATGACAGGGAAGTGTGAAAAACTGTTTTTT. Residues: CASTFMTGKCEKLFF.